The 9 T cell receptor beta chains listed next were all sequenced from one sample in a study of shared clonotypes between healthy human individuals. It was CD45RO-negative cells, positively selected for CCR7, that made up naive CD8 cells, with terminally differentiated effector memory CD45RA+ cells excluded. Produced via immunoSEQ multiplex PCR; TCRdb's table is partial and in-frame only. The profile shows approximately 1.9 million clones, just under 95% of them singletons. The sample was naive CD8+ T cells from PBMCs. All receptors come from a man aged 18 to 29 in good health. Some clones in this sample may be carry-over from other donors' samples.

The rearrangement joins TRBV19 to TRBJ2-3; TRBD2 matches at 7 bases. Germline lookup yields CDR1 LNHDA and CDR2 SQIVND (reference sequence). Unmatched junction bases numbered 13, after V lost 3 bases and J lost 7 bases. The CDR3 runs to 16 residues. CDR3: CASSMRPSGPMHTQYF. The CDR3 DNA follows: TGTGCCAGTAGTATGCGCCCTAGCGGTCCCATGCATACGCAGTATTTT.

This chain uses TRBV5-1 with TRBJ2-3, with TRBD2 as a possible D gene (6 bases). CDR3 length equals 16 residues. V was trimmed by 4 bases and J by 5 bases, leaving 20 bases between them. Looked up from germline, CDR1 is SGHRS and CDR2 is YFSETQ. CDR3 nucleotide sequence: TGCGCCAGCAGCCCGGGACTTTTCCTGAGAATAGATACGCAGTATTTT. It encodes CASSPGLFLRIDTQYF.

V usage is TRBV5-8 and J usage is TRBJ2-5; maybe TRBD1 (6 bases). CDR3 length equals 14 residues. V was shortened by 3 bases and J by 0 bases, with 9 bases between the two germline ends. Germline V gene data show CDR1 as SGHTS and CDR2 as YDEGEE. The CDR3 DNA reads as TGTGCCAGCAGCTCCAGGGGTCACCAAGAGACCCAGTACTTC. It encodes CASSSRGHQETQYF.

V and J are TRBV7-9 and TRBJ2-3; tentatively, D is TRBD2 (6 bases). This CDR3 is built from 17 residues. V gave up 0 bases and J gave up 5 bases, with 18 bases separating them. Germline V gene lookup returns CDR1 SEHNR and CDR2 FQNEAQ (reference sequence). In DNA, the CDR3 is TGTGCCAGCAGCTTAGCCCCTCAGGGACTGGTGATAGATACGCAGTATTTT. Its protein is CASSLAPQGLVIDTQYF.

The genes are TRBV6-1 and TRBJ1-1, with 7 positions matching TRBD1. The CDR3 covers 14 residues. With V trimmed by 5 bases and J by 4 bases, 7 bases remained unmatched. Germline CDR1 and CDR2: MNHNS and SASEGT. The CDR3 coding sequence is TGTGCCAGCAGTCCCGGACAGGCAAGCACTGAAGCTTTCTTT. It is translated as CASSPGQASTEAFF.

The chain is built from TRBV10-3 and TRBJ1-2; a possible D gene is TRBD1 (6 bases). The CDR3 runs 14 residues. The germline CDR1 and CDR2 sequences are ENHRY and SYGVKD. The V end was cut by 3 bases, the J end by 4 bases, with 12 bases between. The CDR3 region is CAISDGQTSYGYTF. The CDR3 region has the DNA TGTGCCATCAGTGACGGACAGACCTCCTATGGCTACACCTTC.

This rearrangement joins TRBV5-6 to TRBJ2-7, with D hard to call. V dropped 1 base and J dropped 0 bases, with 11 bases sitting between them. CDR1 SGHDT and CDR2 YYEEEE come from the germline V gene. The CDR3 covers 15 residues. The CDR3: CASSLMTSSSYEQYF. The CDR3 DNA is TGTGCCAGCAGCTTGATGACGTCGAGCTCCTACGAGCAGTACTTC.

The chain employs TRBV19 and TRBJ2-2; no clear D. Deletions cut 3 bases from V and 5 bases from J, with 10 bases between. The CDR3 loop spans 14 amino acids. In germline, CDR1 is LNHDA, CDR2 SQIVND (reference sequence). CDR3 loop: CASSIKVETGELFF. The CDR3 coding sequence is TGTGCCAGTAGTATTAAGGTGGAGACCGGGGAGCTGTTTTTT.

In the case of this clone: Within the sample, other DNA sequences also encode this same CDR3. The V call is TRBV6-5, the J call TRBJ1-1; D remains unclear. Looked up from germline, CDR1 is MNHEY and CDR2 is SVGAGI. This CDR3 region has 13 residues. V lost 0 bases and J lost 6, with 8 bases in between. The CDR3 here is CASSYSSGAEAFF. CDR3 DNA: TGTGCCAGCAGTTACTCGAGTGGGGCTGAAGCTTTCTTT.